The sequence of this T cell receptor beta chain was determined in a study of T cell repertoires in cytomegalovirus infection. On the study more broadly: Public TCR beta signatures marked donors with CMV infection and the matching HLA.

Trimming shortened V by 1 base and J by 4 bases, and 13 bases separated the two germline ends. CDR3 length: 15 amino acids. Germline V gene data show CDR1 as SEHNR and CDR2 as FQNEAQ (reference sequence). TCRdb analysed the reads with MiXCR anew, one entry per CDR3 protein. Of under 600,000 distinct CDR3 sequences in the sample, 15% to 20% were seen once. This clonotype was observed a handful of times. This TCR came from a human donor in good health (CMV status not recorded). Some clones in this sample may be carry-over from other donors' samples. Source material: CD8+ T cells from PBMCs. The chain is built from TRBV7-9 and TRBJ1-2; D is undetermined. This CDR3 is CASSLVAAPGYGYTF. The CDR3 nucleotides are TGTGCCAGCAGCTTAGTGGCGGCGCCCGGCTATGGCTACACCTTC.